The rows below give T cell receptor beta chains drawn from one sample of a study of blood T cell repertoires in COVID-19. Profiled with immunoSEQ multiplex PCR; TCRdb holds only in-frame clones, not every one. The data hold under 300,000 clones, with 83% observed a single time. Input material: peripheral blood. These receptors all stem from a woman in her 50s who had recovered from COVID-19. Each CDR3 is given with its conserved first and last residue. The D gene is left open where the match is weak. For some rows the clone size is stated as once, few or many, or as a class when expanded; others skip it.

clone size,D gene,J gene,V gene,CDR3 DNA,CDR3 protein
-,-,TRBJ2-3,TRBV27,TGTGCCAGCAGTTTATCCTCTAGCACAGATACGCAGTATTTT,CASSLSSSTDTQYF
-,-,TRBJ2-1,TRBV30,TGTGCCTGGGACAGAACCTACAATGAGCAGTTCTTC,CAWDRTYNEQFF
-,-,TRBJ1-6,TRBV13,TGTGCCAGCAGCTCGGGGGTCGACAGAAAGATTAATTCACCCCTCCACTTT,CASSSGVDRKINSPLHF
-,-,TRBJ1-6,TRBV12-3/TRBV12-4,TGTGCCAGCAGTTTCGGGGTTTCTGGCCCCCTCCACTTT,CASSFGVSGPLHF
-,TRBD2,TRBJ2-7,TRBV4-3,TGCGCCAGCAGCCAAGAGTTCGCTAGCGGGGGGCGCTACGAGCAGTACTTC,CASSQEFASGGRYEQYF
-,-,TRBJ1-2,TRBV7-9,TGTGCCAGCAGCTTACAGGATTATGGCTACACCTTC,CASSLQDYGYTF
-,TRBD2,TRBJ2-1,TRBV7-2,TGTGCCAGCAGCCCCCAGGTAGCGGGGGCGGGGGAGCAGTTCTTC,CASSPQVAGAGEQFF
-,-,TRBJ2-5,TRBV19,TGTGCCAGTAGAGGGGGTTGGGGGCAGGCCCAGTACTTC,CASRGGWGQAQYF
-,TRBD1,TRBJ1-1,TRBV6-4,TGTGCCAGCAGTGAGGTGACAGGGGGGACTGAAGCTTTCTTT,CASSEVTGGTEAFF
-,-,TRBJ1-6,TRBV5-6,TGTGCCAGCAGCGCATTCGGGGTGAATTCACCCCTCCACTTT,CASSAFGVNSPLHF
once,TRBD1,TRBJ2-7,TRBV6-2/TRBV6-3,TGTGCCAGCAGTAAGACAGGGGTCACCGACGAGCAGTACTTC,CASSKTGVTDEQYF
-,-,TRBJ1-2,TRBV10-3,TGTGCCATCAGTGAGTCAAGAACAAGTGGCTACACCTTC,CAISESRTSGYTF
-,TRBD1,TRBJ2-1,TRBV5-1,TGCGCCAGCAGCTTTCACTGGGACAGGGCTTACAATGAGCAGTTCTTC,CASSFHWDRAYNEQFF
-,-,TRBJ1-1,TRBV6-2/TRBV6-3,TGTGCCAGCAGCGACAGGAAGACCATGAACACTGAAGCTTTCTTT,CASSDRKTMNTEAFF
-,-,TRBJ2-1,TRBV6-2/TRBV6-3,TGTGCCAGCAGCCTTTCTCGGGGTATTAATGAGCAGTTCTTC,CASSLSRGINEQFF
-,TRBD2,TRBJ2-1,TRBV9,TGTGCCAGCAGCGTGGGGCTAGGGAGGGATGAGCAGTTCTTC,CASSVGLGRDEQFF
once,-,TRBJ1-1,TRBV30,TGTGCCTGGACTTTAGGTGGCTGGGGCCCTTTCTTT,CAWTLGGWGPFF
-,TRBD1,TRBJ2-5,TRBV4-1,TGCGCCAGCAGCCCGGGACAGCTAAAAGAGACCCAGTACTTC,CASSPGQLKETQYF
-,-,TRBJ1-6,TRBV7-3,TGTGCCAGCAGCTTAGACCAGGGCCCTTCACCCCTCCACTTT,CASSLDQGPSPLHF
-,-,TRBJ2-7,TRBV28,TGTGCCAGCAGTTCCGAGAACCCCTACGAGCAGTACTTC,CASSSENPYEQYF
-,TRBD2,TRBJ2-7,TRBV29-1,TGCAGCGTGGGGGGACTAGCGGGATACTCCTACGAGCAGTACTTC,CSVGGLAGYSYEQYF
-,-,TRBJ1-6,TRBV5-4,TGTGCCAGCAGCGCGGACAGTTCTCGAGGTTCACCCCTCCACTTT,CASSADSSRGSPLHF
-,-,TRBJ2-2,TRBV19,TGTGCCAGTAGTATGATAGCGGTCAACACCGGGGAGCTGTTTTTT,CASSMIAVNTGELFF
once,TRBD1,TRBJ1-4,TRBV19,TGTGCCAGTACCGTCGGGACAGTTAATGAAAAACTGTTTTTT,CASTVGTVNEKLFF
-,TRBD1,TRBJ1-5,TRBV19,TGTGCCAGTAGTATGATCGGGGGACAGAGTAATCAGCCCCAGCATTTT,CASSMIGGQSNQPQHF
once,-,TRBJ2-7,TRBV6-2/TRBV6-3,TGTGCCAGCAGTTCGGACATTCCCTACGAGCAGTACTTC,CASSSDIPYEQYF
-,-,TRBJ1-2,TRBV28,TGTGCCAGCAGTAGTTTCAGTCGGACAGTTAACTATGGCTACACCTTC,CASSSFSRTVNYGYTF
-,TRBD2,TRBJ2-1,TRBV5-4,TGTGCCAGCAGCCCCCGTGCGCTAGCGGTAAACAATGAGCAGTTCTTC,CASSPRALAVNNEQFF
-,-,TRBJ1-1,TRBV7-6,TGTGCCAGCAGCTTAAGTGGACGGGGGGGTATGGACACTGAAGCTTTCTTT,CASSLSGRGGMDTEAFF
few,-,TRBJ1-2,TRBV6-2/TRBV6-3,TGTGCCAGCAGTTACTTGGTCCCTCGGGACTATGGCTACACCTTC,CASSYLVPRDYGYTF
-,TRBD2,TRBJ2-5,TRBV28,TGTGCCAGCAGTTTGCATAGCGGGGGGCCGCCGCAGACCCAGTACTTC,CASSLHSGGPPQTQYF
-,-,TRBJ2-3,TRBV10-1,TGCGCCAGGCCGGGACATCTGACAGATACGCAGTATTTT,CARPGHLTDTQYF
-,TRBD1,TRBJ1-2,TRBV4-2,TGTGCCAGCAGCCCAAGGACAGGGAATCCCTCTCTACGTGGCTACACCTTC,CASSPRTGNPSLRGYTF
-,-,TRBJ1-1,TRBV5-1,TGCGCCAGCAGACAACCCGGGAATACTGAAGCTTTCTTT,CASRQPGNTEAFF
once,-,TRBJ1-6,TRBV29-1,TGCAGGGGAGGGCCGGGTCCACCATACTCCTATAATTCACCCCTCCACTTT,CRGGPGPPYSYNSPLHF
-,TRBD1,TRBJ1-1,TRBV18,TGTGCCAGCTCCCGAACACAGGGGTGGAACACTGAAGCTTTCTTT,CASSRTQGWNTEAFF
-,-,TRBJ1-2,TRBV28,TGTGCCACAGAAAAGGGGTACGCCTATGGCTACACCTTC,CATEKGYAYGYTF
-,TRBD1,TRBJ2-7,TRBV5-1,TGCGCCAGCAGCGGAACTCCGGGACAGGTAACCTACGAGCAGTACTTC,CASSGTPGQVTYEQYF
-,TRBD1,TRBJ2-7,TRBV19,TGTGCCAGTAGTACCCCGACAGGGCCCTCCTACGAGCAGTACTTC,CASSTPTGPSYEQYF
-,TRBD1,TRBJ2-3,TRBV28,TGTGCCAGTAGGGGACAGAACACAGATACGCAGTATTTT,CASRGQNTDTQYF
few,-,TRBJ2-5,TRBV3-1/TRBV3-2,TGTGCCAGCAGCCAAGTTTCCCGAGAGACCCAGTACTTC,CASSQVSRETQYF
once,-,TRBJ1-2,TRBV2,TGTGCCAGCAGTGCCACAGTCCCCTATGGCTACACCTTC,CASSATVPYGYTF
-,-,TRBJ1-5,TRBV15,TGTGCCACCAGCGACCAGGGAGGGAGCAATCAGCCCCAGCATTTT,CATSDQGGSNQPQHF
-,-,TRBJ2-5,TRBV12-3/TRBV12-4,TGTGCCAGCCGAAGACAGATCCAAGAGACCCAGTACTTC,CASRRQIQETQYF
once,-,TRBJ2-5,TRBV28,TGTGCCAGCAGTTCACAAAGACAGTTGAATACCCAGTACTTC,CASSSQRQLNTQYF
-,-,TRBJ2-6,TRBV4-3,TGCGCCAGCAGCCAAGCGGTCTCCGGGGTCTCTGGGGCCAACGTCCTGACTTTC,CASSQAVSGVSGANVLTF
-,TRBD1,TRBJ2-7,TRBV25-1,TGTGCCAGCAGTGAGGGGACAGGGAGCTTTTACGAGCAGTACTTC,CASSEGTGSFYEQYF
-,-,TRBJ2-7,TRBV28,TGTGCCAGCAGTTTGTACAGGGCCCCGATCTACGAGCAGTACTTC,CASSLYRAPIYEQYF
-,TRBD1,TRBJ2-1,TRBV4-3,TGCGCCAGCAGCCATTCAGGGGGCGGGTTTGAGCAGTTCTTC,CASSHSGGGFEQFF
-,TRBD1,TRBJ2-2,TRBV5-1,TGCGCCAGCAGCTTGGGGGACAGGGTTGGCGCCGGGGAGCTGTTTTTT,CASSLGDRVGAGELFF
-,TRBD2,TRBJ2-7,TRBV28,TGTGCCAGCAGGGACGGCGGCCTGACTAGCGGGAGGGCTCGTGAGCAGTACTTC,CASRDGGLTSGRAREQYF
-,-,TRBJ2-3,TRBV27,TGTGCCAGCAGTTCCGGGGTTACGCAGTATTTT,CASSSGVTQYF
-,-,TRBJ1-1,TRBV5-1,TGCGCCAGCAGCTTGGTGGCAGGGGAGGGGAACACTGAAGCTTTCTTT,CASSLVAGEGNTEAFF
-,TRBD1,TRBJ1-4,TRBV2,TGTGCCAGCAGTCCTCAGGGGGCAAGGGAAAAACTGTTTTTT,CASSPQGAREKLFF
few,TRBD1,TRBJ1-1,TRBV6-5,TGTGCCAGCAGTTTGACAGGGGGGACTGAAGCTTTCTTT,CASSLTGGTEAFF
-,TRBD2,TRBJ2-1,TRBV6-4,TGTGCCAGCAGTGACTCAGGGACTAGTGAGCAGTTCTTC,CASSDSGTSEQFF
-,-,TRBJ2-2,TRBV28,TGTGCCAGCAGGCCGGGACAAAGGACCGGGGAGCTGTTTTTT,CASRPGQRTGELFF